Following are 21 T cell receptor beta chains from one sample sequenced in a study of blood T cell repertoires in COVID-19. Clones were read by immunoSEQ multiplex PCR, and TCRdb kept only the in-frame ones, dropping some. In the table there are 360,000 or so clones, roughly 90% of which are singletons. The sequencing input was PBMCs or T cells enriched from blood (not recorded which). Source of these receptors: a woman between 25 and 40 years old who had recovered from COVID-19.

The V gene is TRBV24-1, the J gene TRBJ2-7; 7 bases are a match to TRBD2. Germline values: CDR1 KGHDR, CDR2 SFDVKD. CDR3 length equals 16 residues. The J segment lost 3 bases and the V segment lost 3 bases, leaving 10 bases of the junction unmatched. CDR3 sequence reads: CATSDPSRGRGYEQYF. CDR3 coding DNA: TGTGCCACCAGTGATCCCTCTCGCGGGAGAGGCTACGAGCAGTACTTC.

The rearrangement uses TRBV7-2 and TRBJ2-1; 9 bases align to TRBD2. With V trimmed by 5 bases and J by 5 bases, 10 bases remained unmatched. Germline V gene lookup returns CDR1 SGHTA and CDR2 FQGNSA. This CDR3 has 16 amino acids. CDR3 in amino acids: CASSPPGLAGNNEQFF. The DNA for the CDR3 is TGTGCCAGCAGCCCCCCCGGGCTAGCGGGGAACAATGAGCAGTTCTTC.

V usage is TRBV5-4 and J usage is TRBJ1-3, with TRBD1 matching over 11 bases. The length of the CDR3 is 15 residues. CDR1 SGHNT and CDR2 YYREEE come from the germline V gene (reference sequence). J was trimmed by 8 bases and V by 4 bases; bases with no gene match: 8. For the CDR3, the DNA is TGTGCCAGCAGCGACAGGACAGGGGGCGCGGACACCATATATTTT. This gives the protein CASSDRTGGADTIYF.

The CDR3 DNA is TGTGCCAGCAGCTCACTTATCGGGGGGAAGCACACAGATACGCAGTATTTT. Amino acid sequence: CASSSLIGGKHTDTQYF. The V call is TRBV4-2, the J call TRBJ2-3, with 7 bases that match TRBD2. V trimming: 5 bases; J trimming: 2 bases; junction bases outside the gene matches: 13. CDR1 is LGHNA and CDR2 is YNFKEQ in the germline V gene. The CDR3 spans 17 residues.

This chain joins TRBV5-4 and TRBJ2-1; possible D gene TRBD2, 6 bases. CDR3 length: 15 residues. The germline CDR1 and CDR2 sequences are SGHNT and YYREEE (reference sequence). The V end lost 4 bases, the J end lost 4 bases, and 15 bases lay between the germline ends. CDR3 nucleotide sequence: TGTGCCAGCAGCCAGTCGGGACTCCCATACAATGAGCAGTTCTTC. Protein: CASSQSGLPYNEQFF.

The CDR3 DNA follows: TGTGCCAGCAGCTTGGAGGGGGAGCTAAACTATGGCTACACCTTC. It is translated as CASSLEGELNYGYTF. This chain joins TRBV5-8 and TRBJ1-2, with D possibly TRBD1 on 6 matching bases. Looked up from germline, CDR1 is SGHTS and CDR2 is YDEGEE. Trimming pared 0 bases from V and 2 bases from J, leaving 11 bases between. The CDR3 has 15 amino acids.

This rearrangement joins TRBV18 to TRBJ1-1; D possibly corresponds to TRBD1 (5 bases). V gave up 2 bases and J gave up 5 bases, with 12 bases separating them. Germline values: CDR1 KGHSH, CDR2 LQKENI. The length of the CDR3 is 14 residues. The CDR3 DNA reads TGTGCCAGCTCACCATTAGGGGCTGAGACTGAAGCTTTCTTT. This codes for CASSPLGAETEAFF.

This chain connects TRBV7-9 to TRBJ2-6; unclear D gene. Germline loops: CDR1 SEHNR, CDR2 FQNEAQ (reference sequence). Trimming took 5 bases from V and 1 from J, leaving 9 bases between them. There are 15 residues in the CDR3. The CDR3: CASSPYLSGANVLTF. The CDR3 region has the DNA TGTGCCAGCAGCCCCTACTTATCTGGGGCCAACGTCCTGACTTTC.

The count of this clone is one. The V call is TRBV6-5, the J call TRBJ1-2; no clear D. V gave up 7 bases and J gave up 4 bases, with 16 bases separating them. The CDR3 length is 14 residues. CDR1 is MNHEY and CDR2 is SVGAGI in the germline V gene. The CDR3 DNA is TGTGCCAGCAACCCCCGATCTGTCGGCTATGGCTACACCTTC. Translating it yields CASNPRSVGYGYTF.

This chain uses TRBV27 with TRBJ2-4, with a weak D call TRBD1 (6 bases). V shed 5 bases and J shed 1 base, with 15 bases lying between them. The CDR3 is made up of 16 amino acids. Germline V gene lookup returns CDR1 MNHEY and CDR2 SMNVEV (reference sequence). CDR3 in DNA: TGTGCCAGCAGTCTGACACAGGGATCGGCCAAAAACATTCAGTACTTC. This sequence encodes CASSLTQGSAKNIQYF.

V usage is TRBV7-8 and J usage is TRBJ1-2, with D unresolved. This CDR3 spans 13 amino acids. V was shortened by 5 bases and J by 0 bases, with 7 bases between the two germline ends. Germline V gives CDR1 SGHVS, CDR2 FQNEAQ. The DNA for the CDR3 is TGTGCCAGCAGCCCCCAGGCTAACTATGGCTACACCTTC. Its translation: CASSPQANYGYTF.

This sequence joins TRBV6-1 and TRBJ1-2; tentative D call: TRBD1 (6 bases). V was cut by 2 bases and J by 2 bases, with 12 bases left in between. The CDR3 has 15 residues. CDR1 and CDR2 (germline): MNHNS, SASEGT. The CDR3 bases are TGTGCCAGCAGTGAATTCGGGGGGACAAACTATGGCTACACCTTC. Translated: CASSEFGGTNYGYTF.

The chain is built from TRBV27 and TRBJ1-1; unclear D gene. With 4 bases removed from V and 1 base from J, the gap between germline ends came to 16 bases. CDR1 and CDR2 from the germline V gene are MNHEY and SMNVEV (reference sequence). This CDR3 comprises 16 residues. CDR3 bases: TGTGCCAGCAGTTACCTCCACACTGGGCGGAACACTGAAGCTTTCTTT. It is translated as CASSYLHTGRNTEAFF.

The chain recombines TRBV18 with TRBJ2-1, with TRBD1 matching 9 bases. Germline trimming cut 3 bases from V and 5 bases from J; bases unmatched to any gene: 5. Germline V lookup: CDR1 KGHSH, CDR2 LQKENI. The CDR3 is 15 residues long. The CDR3 spells CASSPRDRADNEQFF. CDR3 coding DNA: TGTGCCAGCTCACCCCGGGACAGGGCGGACAATGAGCAGTTCTTC.

The chain links TRBV5-6 to TRBJ2-7; 7 positions match TRBD1. CDR1 and CDR2 from the germline V gene are SGHDT and YYEEEE. J lost 4 bases, V lost 4 bases, and 5 bases had no gene match. This CDR3 region has 13 residues. CDR3 region: CASSKVQGYEQYF. CDR3 nucleotide sequence: TGTGCCAGCAGCAAAGTACAGGGGTACGAGCAGTACTTC. The full variable domain, in which reference TRBV5-6 and TRBJ2-7 provide the parts outside the CDR3, is DAGVTQSPTHLIKTRGQQVTLRCSPKSGHDTVSWYQQALGQGPQFIFQYYEEEERQRGNFPDRFSGHQFPNYSSELNVNALLLGDSALYLCASSKVQGYEQYFGPGTRLTVT.

This sequence joins TRBV30 and TRBJ1-1, with TRBD1 as a possible D gene (6 bases). The CDR3 covers 14 residues. Germline V CDR1 and CDR2: GTSNPN, SVGIG (reference sequence). V lost 4 bases and J 1 base, leaving 13 bases between the germline ends. CDR3 DNA: TGTGCCTGGACTCCCGGGACAAAGAACACTGAAGCTTTCTTT. Translated, it gives CAWTPGTKNTEAFF.

The chain carries TRBV5-4 and TRBJ2-2; 7 bases are a match to TRBD1. This CDR3 is built from 14 residues. V lost 2 bases and J lost 6; bases outside the gene matches: 4. Germline V gene sequence: CDR1 SGHNT, CDR2 YYREEE (reference sequence). The CDR3 DNA reads as TGTGCCAGCAGCTTACCTACAGGGGCCGGGGAGCTGTTTTTT. Translation gives CASSLPTGAGELFF.

On this clone: Other DNA sequences within the sample encode an identical CDR3. The chain recombines TRBV5-1 with TRBJ1-5; D unresolved. The germline V gene has CDR1 SGHRS and CDR2 YFSETQ. This CDR3 is 12 amino acids long. The V end lost 0 bases, the J end lost 7 bases, and 5 bases lay between the germline ends. Here the CDR3 DNA reads TGCGCCAGCAGCTTGGACGGGCAGCCCCAGCATTTT. This codes for CASSLDGQPQHF. Supplemented by reference TRBV5-1 and TRBJ1-5, the full variable domain reads KAGVTQTPRYLIKTRGQQVTLSCSPISGHRSVSWYQQTPGQGLQFLFEYFSETQRNKGNFPGRFSGRQFSNSRSEMNVSTLELGDSALYLCASSLDGQPQHFGDGTRLSIL.

The chain joins TRBV18 to TRBJ1-4; weak D call: TRBD1 (5 bases). V was pared by 3 bases and J by 3 bases, with 8 bases between. The germline gives CDR1 KGHSH, CDR2 LQKENI. The CDR3 is made up of 14 amino acids. Written as DNA, the CDR3 is TGTGCCAGCTCACCTTGGGGGGCTAATGAAAAACTGTTTTTT. This gives the protein CASSPWGANEKLFF.

This chain connects TRBV19 to TRBJ1-1; 8 positions match TRBD1. V trimming: 4 bases; J trimming: 3 bases; junction bases outside the gene matches: 1. Germline values: CDR1 LNHDA, CDR2 SQIVND (reference sequence). The CDR3 is 13 amino acids. In nucleotides, the CDR3 is TGTGCCAGTAGTAAGGACAGGGACACTGAAGCTTTCTTT. Its protein is CASSKDRDTEAFF.

The gene calls are TRBV6-5 and TRBJ1-1, with D uncertain. CDR3 length: 15 amino acids. Germline CDR1 is MNHEY and CDR2 is SVGAGI. The V end was cut by 0 bases, the J end by 4 bases, with 12 bases between. The CDR3 is CASSYSGRGSTEAFF. The CDR3 DNA reads as TGTGCCAGCAGTTACTCAGGCCGGGGTAGCACTGAAGCTTTCTTT.